Following are 6 T cell receptor beta chains from one sample sequenced in a study of cytomegalovirus exposure and HLA in healthy donors. The protocol was immunoSEQ multiplex PCR, while the TCRdb copy is restricted to in-frame clones and leaves out a portion. The sample includes about 76,000 clones, approximately 95% of them seen just once. The material sequenced was PBMCs. Receptors were obtained from a man aged 18-30 years in good health and CMV-seropositive.

This sequence joins TRBV13 and TRBJ1-2; D unresolved. CDR1 PRHDT and CDR2 FYEKMQ come from the germline V gene (reference sequence). The CDR3 covers 14 residues. Between the trimmed V and J ends, which lost 3 bases and 6 bases, there was a span of 14 bases. In DNA form, the CDR3 reads TGTGCCAGCAGCTTCGAGGGATGGAATAATGGCTACACCTTC. It encodes CASSFEGWNNGYTF.

The rearrangement uses TRBV2 and TRBJ2-7; 11 bases match TRBD2. Looked up from germline, CDR1 is SNHLY and CDR2 is FYNNEI. This CDR3 has 15 residues. The V gene end was trimmed by 2 bases and the J gene end by 5 bases; junction bases not matched to a gene: 5. The CDR3 DNA reads TGTGCCAGCAGTGAAACTAGCGGGAGTCTAAACGAGCAGTACTTC. Its protein product is CASSETSGSLNEQYF.

The chain joins TRBV4-1 to TRBJ2-1; 11 positions match TRBD2. This CDR3 has 19 residues. J was trimmed by 2 bases and V by 4 bases; bases with no gene match: 13. CDR1 is MGHRA, CDR2 YSYEKL, per germline. The DNA for the CDR3 is TGCGCCAGCAGCCGCCCGGGACTAGCGGAAAACCCCACCTACAATGAGCAGTTCTTC. This encodes CASSRPGLAENPTYNEQFF.

This chain connects TRBV6-5 to TRBJ2-7; 10 bases align to TRBD1. V lost 5 bases to trimming and J lost 5 bases; unmatched junction nucleotides: 6. This CDR3 spans 14 amino acids. CDR1 and CDR2 (germline): MNHEY, SVGAGI. CDR3 nucleotide sequence: TGTGCCAGCAGTGCTGGACAGGGGGGTAACGAGCAGTACTTC. It translates to CASSAGQGGNEQYF.

V is TRBV7-2 and J is TRBJ2-3; tentatively, D is TRBD2 (6 bases). The V and J ends lost 1 base and 4 bases respectively, with 12 bases between them. The CDR3 is made up of 15 amino acids. Germline CDR1 SGHTA, CDR2 FQGNSA. CDR3 nucleotide sequence: TGTGCCAGCAGCTTAGTCGGGGACTGGGCAGATACGCAGTATTTT. This codes for CASSLVGDWADTQYF.

The chain recombines TRBV10-3 with TRBJ2-7, with 13 bases lining up with TRBD2. The V segment lost 6 bases and the J segment 5 bases; nucleotides outside the gene matches: 7. This CDR3 has 15 residues. From germline, CDR1 is ENHRY and CDR2 SYGVKD. The CDR3 nucleotides are TGTGCCATCAGGGGGGGGACTAGCGGGACGGACGAGCAGTACTTC. Translated: CAIRGGTSGTDEQYF.